Listed below are T cell receptor beta chains from one sample, sequenced in a study of T cells after yellow fever vaccination. TCRdb called the 5' RACE reads again in MiXCR, with one record for every CDR3 protein. This sample carries about 260,000 distinct CDR3 sequences, 13% of them seen once, and the ten largest clones take about 0.54%. This specimen was CD4+ T cells sorted from PBMCs, taken 45 days after the yellow fever booster vaccination. The receptors were sampled from a man younger than 40 who received the YFV17D yellow fever vaccine. CDR3s include the opening cysteine and the closing phenylalanine or tryptophan. A D gene is named only where the DNA matches it firmly. For some rows the clone size is stated as once, few or many, or as a class when expanded; others skip it.

v_gene: TRBV9; abundance: NA; j_gene: TRBJ1-1; d_gene: TRBD1; CDR3nt: TGTGCCAGCAGCACCCGACCACTTCAGGGGGGGCTGACTGAAGCTTTCTTT; CDR3aa: CASSTRPLQGGLTEAFF
v_gene: TRBV4-2; abundance: NA; j_gene: TRBJ2-2; d_gene: TRBD2; CDR3nt: TGTGCCAGCAGCCTAACCAGCGGGAGCAGCGCCGGGGAGCTGTTTTTT; CDR3aa: CASSLTSGSSAGELFF
v_gene: TRBV9; abundance: NA; j_gene: TRBJ2-7; d_gene: TRBD2; CDR3nt: TGTGCCAGCAGCAAGGGACTAGCGGGGACCTACGAGCAGTACTTC; CDR3aa: CASSKGLAGTYEQYF
v_gene: TRBV20-1; abundance: few; j_gene: TRBJ2-7; d_gene: NA; CDR3nt: TGCAGTGCTACTGGACCGACCAGGGTGTACTTC; CDR3aa: CSATGPTRVYF
v_gene: TRBV4-3; abundance: NA; j_gene: TRBJ2-1; d_gene: NA; CDR3nt: TGCGCCAGCAGCCAAGGGTCCACCACCTACAATGAGCAGTTCTTC; CDR3aa: CASSQGSTTYNEQFF
v_gene: TRBV5-1; abundance: NA; j_gene: TRBJ2-2; d_gene: TRBD2; CDR3nt: TGCGCCAGCAGTGAGGGACTAGCGGGAGCCACCGGGGAGCTGTTTTTT; CDR3aa: CASSEGLAGATGELFF
v_gene: TRBV20-1; abundance: few; j_gene: TRBJ2-5; d_gene: NA; CDR3nt: TGCAGTGCTAGCGGGGCCTCATTAATACAAGAGACCCAGTACTTC; CDR3aa: CSASGASLIQETQYF
v_gene: TRBV25-1; abundance: NA; j_gene: TRBJ2-1; d_gene: TRBD1; CDR3nt: TGTGCCAGCGGGACAGGGTCCTACAATGAGCAGTTCTTC; CDR3aa: CASGTGSYNEQFF
v_gene: TRBV14; abundance: few; j_gene: TRBJ2-1; d_gene: NA; CDR3nt: TGTGCCAGCAGCCAACTCGCTGAGCAGTTCTTC; CDR3aa: CASSQLAEQFF
v_gene: TRBV5-5; abundance: few; j_gene: TRBJ1-1; d_gene: NA; CDR3nt: TGTGCCAGCAGCTTGGCCGGCTCAATGAACACTGAAGCTTTCTTT; CDR3aa: CASSLAGSMNTEAFF
v_gene: TRBV7-8; abundance: few; j_gene: TRBJ2-5; d_gene: TRBD1; CDR3nt: TGTGCCAGCAGTTCGTATTCCGGGACAGGGGAGACCCAGTACTTC; CDR3aa: CASSSYSGTGETQYF
v_gene: TRBV4-3; abundance: few; j_gene: TRBJ2-7; d_gene: NA; CDR3nt: TGCGCCAGCAGCCAAATCCGACAGTACACCTACGAGCAGTACTTC; CDR3aa: CASSQIRQYTYEQYF
v_gene: TRBV4-3; abundance: NA; j_gene: TRBJ2-7; d_gene: NA; CDR3nt: TGCGCCAGCAGCCAAGTGGGCGGGGTCGAGCAGTACTTC; CDR3aa: CASSQVGGVEQYF
v_gene: TRBV7-2; abundance: NA; j_gene: TRBJ1-1; d_gene: NA; CDR3nt: TGTGCCAGCAGCTTAGCGCAGTGGGTCTCTGAAGCTTTCTTT; CDR3aa: CASSLAQWVSEAFF
v_gene: TRBV19; abundance: few; j_gene: TRBJ1-4; d_gene: TRBD1; CDR3nt: TGTGCCGCCGGGACAGGGCCCGAAAAACTGTTTTTT; CDR3aa: CAAGTGPEKLFF
v_gene: TRBV20-1; abundance: NA; j_gene: TRBJ2-3; d_gene: NA; CDR3nt: TGCAGTGCTAGAGTTCATAGCGGAACTAGCACAGATACGCAGTATTTT; CDR3aa: CSARVHSGTSTDTQYF
v_gene: TRBV6-2/TRBV6-3; abundance: few; j_gene: TRBJ2-3; d_gene: NA; CDR3nt: TGTGCCAGCAGTTACTACGCGGATACGCAGTATTTT; CDR3aa: CASSYYADTQYF
v_gene: TRBV7-2; abundance: NA; j_gene: TRBJ2-1; d_gene: NA; CDR3nt: TGTGCCAGCAGCTTAAAAGGGGGAGTCCCTTTCAATGAGCAGTTCTTC; CDR3aa: CASSLKGGVPFNEQFF
v_gene: TRBV27; abundance: NA; j_gene: TRBJ2-7; d_gene: TRBD1; CDR3nt: TGTGCCAGCAGTTGGGGGACAGGGGGCAAAGAGCAGTACTTC; CDR3aa: CASSWGTGGKEQYF
v_gene: TRBV5-1; abundance: NA; j_gene: TRBJ2-7; d_gene: TRBD1; CDR3nt: TGCGCCAGCAGCCTCGGACAGGGGCGATCCTACGAGCAGTACTTC; CDR3aa: CASSLGQGRSYEQYF
v_gene: TRBV20-1; abundance: few; j_gene: TRBJ2-5; d_gene: NA; CDR3nt: TGCAGTCCTCTCCCGGGGAGGCCGGAAGAGACCCAGTACTTC; CDR3aa: CSPLPGRPEETQYF
v_gene: TRBV27; abundance: few; j_gene: TRBJ1-1; d_gene: NA; CDR3nt: TGTGCCAGCAGTTTCGACCGGGACATGACTAATGAAGCTTTCTTT; CDR3aa: CASSFDRDMTNEAFF
v_gene: TRBV20-1; abundance: NA; j_gene: TRBJ2-7; d_gene: NA; CDR3nt: TGCAGTGCCGGCTACGGGGGAGGTAGCAGTTACGAGCAGTACTTC; CDR3aa: CSAGYGGGSSYEQYF
v_gene: TRBV4-2; abundance: NA; j_gene: TRBJ1-2; d_gene: NA; CDR3nt: TGTGCCAGCAGCCAAGAAGTAGGCAGCTCCTATGGCTACACCTTC; CDR3aa: CASSQEVGSSYGYTF
v_gene: TRBV5-4; abundance: few; j_gene: TRBJ2-1; d_gene: TRBD2; CDR3nt: TGTGCCTGCAGCTGGGGCCAGCGGGAGAACCGGGGATCCTACAATGAGCAGTTCTTC; CDR3aa: CACSWGQRENRGSYNEQFF
v_gene: TRBV5-1; abundance: NA; j_gene: TRBJ2-3; d_gene: NA; CDR3nt: TGCGCCAGCAGCTTGGGTGCCGATTTGGCTACGCAGTATTTT; CDR3aa: CASSLGADLATQYF